This T cell receptor beta chain appears in the sequencing data of a study of graft-versus-host responses after intestinal transplantation. Study conclusions and caveats: Circulating GvH clones peaking coincided with falling HvG clones soon after transplant. Allografts from individuals with graft-donor T cell macrochimerism displayed high graft-versus-host to host-versus-graft clonal ratios. GvH clones were identified in recipient marrow, with some first appearing in ileum or blood.

Regarding this clone: Its antigen is unknown.

The germline V gene has CDR1 MGHRA and CDR2 YSYEKL. This CDR3 region has 15 residues. Trimming cost V 0 bases and J 4 bases, with 11 bases left between them. The repertoire was sequenced with immunoSEQ multiplex PCR; TCRdb's copy has only in-frame clones and lacks some. Altogether tens of thousands of clones are present, approximately 94% being singletons, with the ten largest covering roughly 0.2%. This sample comprised unstimulated CD4+ T cells sorted from spleen or lymph node cells, obtained before transplant. The genes are TRBV4-1 and TRBJ2-3, with D possibly being TRBD2 (5 bases). The TCR was taken from a human donor who was the organ donor for an intestinal transplant. The CDR3 nucleotides are TGCGCCAGCAGCCAAGATGGAGGTAGTGCAGATACGCAGTATTTT. Its protein is CASSQDGGSADTQYF.